Listed below are T cell receptor beta chains from one sample, sequenced in a study of OX40 agonist ivuxolimab in advanced cancers. Assay: immunoSEQ multiplex PCR; the TCRdb copy retains only in-frame clones and omits some. The sample has tens of thousands of clones; around 90% are singletons. This specimen was CD4+ or CD8+ T cells sorted from blood, taken in a trial of the OX40 agonist ivuxolimab. The receptors stem from an adult with an advanced solid tumor such as melanoma, head and neck, liver or kidney cancer. Each CDR3 is given with its conserved first and last residue. A D gene is named only where the DNA matches it firmly. Only part of the rows carry a size: once, few, many, or a class if the clone is expanded.

TRBV6-1	TRBD1	NA	TRBJ2-7	CASSPAGTVNEQYF	TGTGCCAGCAGCCCGGCAGGGACAGTGAACGAGCAGTACTTC
TRBV28	NA	NA	TRBJ1-3	CASRSRDTIYF	TGTGCCAGCAGGAGCAGAGACACCATATATTTT
TRBV5-1	NA	NA	TRBJ2-3	CASSLEGSPGTDTQYF	TGCGCCAGCAGCTTGGAGGGGAGCCCCGGCACAGATACGCAGTATTTT
TRBV5-4	NA	NA	TRBJ2-7	CASSWNRESYEQYF	TGTGCCAGCAGCTGGAACAGGGAGTCCTACGAGCAGTACTTC
TRBV2	TRBD2	NA	TRBJ2-3	CASTVRASGDTQYF	TGTGCCAGCACGGTCCGGGCTAGCGGCGACACGCAGTATTTT
TRBV7-6	TRBD2	NA	TRBJ2-6	CASSPGRGTGANVLTF	TGTGCCAGCAGCCCAGGGAGGGGAACTGGGGCCAACGTCCTGACTTTC
TRBV28	NA	NA	TRBJ2-2	CASSLYISNTGELFF	TGTGCCAGCAGTTTATATATATCGAACACCGGGGAGCTGTTTTTT
TRBV7-8	NA	NA	TRBJ2-2	CASSLVPPTHTGELFF	TGTGCCAGCAGCTTAGTTCCTCCAACCCACACCGGGGAGCTGTTTTTT
TRBV5-4	TRBD2	NA	TRBJ2-7	CASSSSGTSGAYEQYF	TGTGCCAGCAGCTCCTCGGGGACTAGCGGCGCCTACGAGCAGTACTTC
TRBV7-3	TRBD1	NA	TRBJ2-2	CASSLDGTGRNTGELFF	TGTGCCAGCAGCTTAGACGGGACAGGGCGAAACACCGGGGAGCTGTTTTTT
TRBV11-2	NA	NA	TRBJ2-1	CASTVGLQGGSYNEQFF	TGTGCCAGCACCGTCGGACTCCAGGGCGGCTCCTACAATGAGCAGTTCTTC
TRBV18	NA	NA	TRBJ1-1	CASSPPVISEAFF	TGTGCCAGCTCACCACCTGTTATTTCTGAAGCTTTCTTT
TRBV5-1	TRBD1	NA	TRBJ2-6	CASSVGTGYSGANVLTF	TGCGCCAGCAGCGTTGGGACAGGTTACTCTGGGGCCAACGTCCTGACTTTC
TRBV30	NA	few	TRBJ1-1	CAWRLTEAFF	TGTGCCTGGAGATTGACTGAAGCTTTCTTT
TRBV6-1	NA	NA	TRBJ1-1	CASSEAGDWAEAFF	TGTGCCAGCAGTGAAGCGGGGGACTGGGCTGAAGCTTTCTTT
TRBV19	TRBD2	once	TRBJ2-1	CASSTGTGTSGSNEQFF	TGTGCCAGTAGTACCGGAACCGGGACTAGCGGGAGCAATGAGCAGTTCTTC
TRBV19	NA	NA	TRBJ2-1	CASSISVAVYNEQFF	TGTGCCAGTAGTATAAGTGTAGCGGTGTACAATGAGCAGTTCTTC
TRBV30	NA	NA	TRBJ2-6	CAWSVGGPGANVLTF	TGTGCCTGGAGTGTTGGGGGCCCTGGGGCCAACGTCCTGACTTTC
TRBV18	NA	few	TRBJ1-3	CASSPPKGAAGNTIYF	TGTGCCAGCTCACCACCGAAGGGCGCCGCGGGAAACACCATATATTTT
TRBV11-2	NA	NA	TRBJ1-1	CASSPGRRSTEAFF	TGTGCCAGCAGCCCCGGGAGAAGGAGCACTGAAGCTTTCTTT
TRBV6-1	TRBD2	NA	TRBJ2-1	CASSEAGGRAANEQFF	TGTGCCAGCAGTGAAGCGGGCGGGAGGGCCGCAAATGAGCAGTTCTTC
TRBV5-1	TRBD1	NA	TRBJ2-7	CACSPGQGVLYEQYF	TGCGCCTGCAGCCCTGGACAGGGGGTACTCTACGAGCAGTACTTC
TRBV7-8	NA	NA	TRBJ2-7	CASSKDGVGAAREQYF	TGTGCCAGCAGCAAAGACGGGGTGGGGGCTGCTCGGGAGCAGTACTTC
TRBV28	NA	NA	TRBJ1-5	CASSRVTGNQPQHF	TGTGCCAGCAGCAGGGTTACGGGCAATCAGCCCCAGCATTTT
TRBV15	NA	NA	TRBJ2-5	CATSRSGAHQETQYF	TGTGCCACCAGCAGATCGGGCGCGCACCAAGAGACCCAGTACTTC
TRBV4-1	NA	NA	TRBJ1-1	CASSSLGGASTEAFF	TGCGCCAGCAGCTCCCTTGGGGGAGCGAGCACTGAAGCTTTCTTT
TRBV15	NA	NA	TRBJ2-5	CATSREYQETQYF	TGTGCCACCAGCAGAGAGTATCAAGAGACCCAGTACTTC
TRBV2	NA	few	TRBJ2-7	CASRAGLSSDEQYF	TGTGCCAGCAGAGCCGGACTTTCAAGCGACGAGCAGTACTTC
TRBV7-9	NA	NA	TRBJ2-7	CASSFIHEQYF	TGTGCCAGCAGCTTCATCCACGAGCAGTACTTC
TRBV18	NA	NA	TRBJ1-5	CASSPALDRPQHF	TGTGCCAGCTCACCCGCCTTGGATCGGCCCCAGCATTTT
TRBV7-9	NA	NA	TRBJ2-3	CASTLRGPGPDTQYF	TGTGCCAGCACCTTGAGGGGTCCTGGACCAGATACGCAGTATTTT
TRBV7-9	NA	NA	TRBJ2-2	CASSLYSRSTGELFF	TGTGCCAGCAGCTTATATTCTAGATCCACCGGGGAGCTGTTTTTT
TRBV6-5	TRBD1	once	TRBJ2-2	CAGKGQTNTGELFF	TGTGCCGGCAAGGGACAGACGAACACCGGGGAGCTGTTTTTT
TRBV2	NA	NA	TRBJ2-7	CASSEPSSYEQYF	TGTGCCAGCAGTGAACCCAGCTCCTACGAGCAGTACTTC
TRBV4-1	NA	NA	TRBJ1-5	CASGEGGTGNQPQHF	TGCGCCAGCGGGGAGGGGGGAACGGGCAATCAGCCCCAGCATTTT
TRBV19	NA	NA	TRBJ2-6	CASSPSFLSVGANVLTF	TGTGCCAGTAGTCCCAGCTTCCTATCAGTTGGGGCCAACGTCCTGACTTTC
TRBV15	NA	NA	TRBJ1-5	CATSDRPPGRNQPQHF	TGTGCCACCAGCGACCGACCCCCCGGGCGGAATCAGCCCCAGCATTTT
TRBV7-9	NA	NA	TRBJ1-1	CASSLGLDTNQWTEAFF	TGTGCCAGCAGCTTAGGGTTGGACACGAACCAGTGGACTGAAGCTTTCTTT
TRBV28	TRBD1	NA	TRBJ1-4	CASSTPRGVEKLFF	TGTGCCAGCAGCACCCCCAGGGGGGTTGAAAAACTGTTTTTT
TRBV5-5	TRBD1	NA	TRBJ1-5	CASSPGGSSNQPQHF	TGTGCCAGCAGCCCAGGGGGGAGTAGCAATCAGCCCCAGCATTTT
TRBV11-2	NA	NA	TRBJ1-4	CASSRDTINEKLFF	TGTGCCAGCAGCCGGGACACGATTAATGAAAAACTGTTTTTT
TRBV10-3	TRBD1	NA	TRBJ2-2	CAIGAGGTGELFF	TGTGCCATCGGGGCAGGGGGCACCGGGGAGCTGTTTTTT
TRBV6-1	NA	NA	TRBJ2-5	CASSEMQGGRETQYF	TGTGCCAGCAGTGAAATGCAGGGGGGTCGGGAGACCCAGTACTTC
TRBV4-1	NA	NA	TRBJ1-3	CASSQDRRTAAYSGNTIYF	TGCGCCAGCAGCCAAGATCGGCGTACAGCGGCTTACTCTGGAAACACCATATATTTT
TRBV11-3	NA	NA	TRBJ1-2	CASSFQGRQESQLRSFGYTF	TGTGCCAGCAGCTTTCAAGGGAGACAGGAATCACAGTTAAGGTCGTTCGGCTACACCTTC
TRBV5-1	NA	NA	TRBJ1-4	CASSSGTFSEKLFF	TGCGCCAGCAGCTCCGGGACGTTTTCTGAAAAACTGTTTTTT
TRBV29-1	NA	NA	TRBJ1-1	CSVGRLPNTEAFF	TGCAGCGTTGGAAGGTTGCCGAACACTGAAGCTTTCTTT
TRBV28	NA	NA	TRBJ1-5	CASSVGGGLWQPQHF	TGTGCCAGCAGCGTCGGGGGAGGGCTGTGGCAGCCCCAGCATTTT
TRBV5-1	TRBD2	NA	TRBJ2-4	CASSLGKRERNIQYF	TGCGCCAGCAGCTTGGGAAAGCGGGAACGAAACATTCAGTACTTC
TRBV7-3	TRBD2	NA	TRBJ2-1	CASSSGLAGGNEQFF	TGTGCCAGCAGCTCCGGACTAGCGGGAGGTAATGAGCAGTTCTTC
TRBV7-9	TRBD2	NA	TRBJ2-7	CASSFPATSHEQYF	TGTGCCAGCAGCTTCCCCGCGACTAGCCACGAGCAGTACTTC
TRBV19	NA	few	TRBJ2-1	CASTRLGYYYNEQFF	TGTGCCAGTACCCGCCTAGGTTACTACTACAATGAGCAGTTCTTC
TRBV7-2	NA	NA	TRBJ2-2	CASSLFVRRLPGELFF	TGTGCCAGCAGCTTATTCGTTCGGAGATTGCCCGGGGAGCTGTTTTTT
TRBV7-8	NA	few	TRBJ1-2	CASSLGVVGQIGGYTF	TGTGCCAGCAGCTTAGGTGTGGTAGGGCAAATTGGTGGCTACACCTTC
TRBV7-2	TRBD1	NA	TRBJ2-3	CASSPGTGLTDTQYF	TGTGCCAGCAGCCCCGGGACAGGTCTCACAGATACGCAGTATTTT
TRBV6-5	NA	NA	TRBJ1-4	CASRRGPHLNEKLFF	TGTGCCAGCAGGAGGGGACCACATCTTAATGAAAAACTGTTTTTT
TRBV5-4	TRBD2	NA	TRBJ2-5	CASSLSGSGRQYRETQYF	TGTGCCAGCAGCTTGTCCGGCAGCGGGAGGCAGTACCGGGAGACCCAGTACTTC